Listed here is a single T cell receptor beta chain. Its antigen is still unknown. The authors' processing: Filtering of immunoSEQ junctional sequences could not match full-length read filtering. Only in-frame clones appear in the TCRdb table, and some are missing; sequencing was by immunoSEQ multiplex PCR. The V and J calls and clone size come from that table; D and trimming were worked out from the DNA. The repertoire includes millions of clones, about 95% of them detected once, and 1.1% sits in the top ten. Trimming at V came to 1 base and at J to 0 bases, leaving 4 bases not matched to a gene. In germline, CDR1 is LNHDA, CDR2 SQIVND (reference sequence). The length of the CDR3 is 18 residues. The entry originates in a study of shared clonotypes between healthy human individuals. The naive CD8 population came from CD45RO-negative cells selected for CCR7, without terminally differentiated effector memory CD45RA+ cells.

Whole-study findings and limits: Lower generation probabilities were found for non-shared clonotypes than for those shared by all four donors. Sequencing depth was expected to affect clonotype sharing among donors. Naive CD4 clonotypes were shared across several donors at roughly 5%.

This clonotype was sampled from a young man in good health. V gene TRBV19 combines with J gene TRBJ2-1, with 12 bases aligning to TRBD2. Sequencing was carried out using naive CD8+ T cells sorted from blood. In DNA, the CDR3 is TGTGCCAGTAGTATAGCTAGCGGGAGGGGGAGCTCCTACAATGAGCAGTTCTTC. The encoded protein is CASSIASGRGSSYNEQFF.